The 16 T cell receptor beta chains below were found in one sample sequenced in a study of T cell repertoires in cytomegalovirus infection. TCRdb analysed the reads with MiXCR anew, one entry per CDR3 protein. The profile shows 450,000 to 550,000 distinct CDR3 sequences, about 17% of them singletons. The sequenced sample was CD8+ T cells from PBMCs. Source of these receptors: a human donor in good health (CMV status not recorded). Some clones in this sample may be carry-over from other donors' samples.

In its sample, this clonotype was seen many times. V and J are TRBV7-9 and TRBJ2-7; 7 bases match TRBD1. Germline V gene data show CDR1 as SEHNR and CDR2 as FQNEAQ (reference sequence). CDR3 length: 15 amino acids. Trimming at V came to 0 bases and at J to 5 bases, leaving 7 bases not matched to a gene. CDR3 coding DNA: TGTGCCAGCAGCTTAGCAGAGGGGGCTAAAAACGAGCAGTACTTC. Encoded protein: CASSLAEGAKNEQYF.

The V and J genes are TRBV11-2 and TRBJ2-3; TRBD2 matches at 10 bases. Germline lookup yields CDR1 SGHAT and CDR2 FQNNGV. There are 16 residues in the CDR3. V trimming: 6 bases; J trimming: 2 bases; junction bases outside the gene matches: 8. The CDR3 is CASSSVLAGDTDTQYF. DNA of the CDR3: TGTGCCAGCAGTTCGGTCCTAGCGGGGGACACAGATACGCAGTATTTT.

The V gene is TRBV19, the J gene TRBJ2-7; 7 positions agree with TRBD2. This CDR3 is 17 amino acids long. Losses at the gene ends were 5 bases for V and 3 bases for J; bases not matched to a gene: 16. Per germline, CDR1 LNHDA and CDR2 SQIVND (reference sequence). Written as DNA, the CDR3 is TGTGCCAGTAGTGTATCCGGGACTAAATCCCCCTTCTACGAGCAGTACTTC. This sequence encodes CASSVSGTKSPFYEQYF.

The genes are TRBV4-1 and TRBJ2-2; D possibly corresponds to TRBD2 (5 bases). The CDR3 is 15 residues long. The germline V gene has CDR1 MGHRA and CDR2 YSYEKL. Trimming removed 2 bases from V and 5 bases from J, with 12 bases in between. CDR3 sequence: CASSQTSGITGELFF. The CDR3 DNA reads as TGCGCCAGCAGCCAAACCTCGGGGATAACCGGGGAGCTGTTTTTT.

This clonotype has at least ten counts. The CDR3: CAISEYKGPNEQFF. The CDR3 DNA sequence: TGTGCCATCAGTGAGTACAAGGGCCCCAATGAGCAGTTCTTC. The rearrangement uses TRBV10-3 and TRBJ2-1; no clear D. The CDR3 runs to 14 residues. Trimming pared 1 base from V and 6 bases from J, leaving 10 bases between. Germline V gene sequence: CDR1 ENHRY, CDR2 SYGVKD.

This clonotype was seen repeatedly, ten times or more. V and J are TRBV7-6 and TRBJ2-3; D ambiguous. CDR3 size: 13 residues. Trimming cost V 1 base and J 0 bases, with 2 bases left between them. The germline V gene has CDR1 SGHVS and CDR2 FNYEAQ. CDR3 in DNA: TGTGCCAGCAGCTTAGAGAGCACAGATACGCAGTATTTT. Its protein product is CASSLESTDTQYF. Full variable domain (outside the CDR3, taken from reference TRBV7-6 and TRBJ2-3): GAGVSQSPRYKVTKRGQDVALRCDPISGHVSLYWYRQALGQGPEFLTYFNYEAQQDKSGLPNDRFSAERPEGSISTLTIQRTEQRDSAMYRCASSLESTDTQYFGPGTRLTVL.

This rearrangement joins TRBV12-5 to TRBJ2-1; 7 nucleotides agree with TRBD2. The ends lost 0 bases at V and 7 bases at J; junction bases unmatched: 6. CDR1 LGHNT and CDR2 FRNRAP come from the germline V gene. The CDR3 sequence is 15 residues long. The CDR3 loop is CASGLVGEGLNEQFF. The DNA of the CDR3 is TGTGCTAGTGGTTTGGTTGGGGAGGGACTTAATGAGCAGTTCTTC.

This clonotype was counted only a few times. The chain joins TRBV5-4 to TRBJ2-1; D call uncertain. The germline V and J ends were trimmed by 6 bases and 0 bases, with 16 bases remaining between them. The CDR3 is 16 amino acids. Per germline, CDR1 SGHNT and CDR2 YYREEE (reference sequence). The CDR3 region is CASTTLALSSYNEQFF. Here the CDR3 DNA reads TGTGCCAGCACCACGTTGGCACTCAGCTCCTACAATGAGCAGTTCTTC.

Turning to this clonotype: No conserved phenylalanine or tryptophan is present at the end of the CDR3, so a read error is the likely explanation. No DNA is shown, since the ends of the CDR3 on it are uncertain; the CDR3 is the one TCRdb lists. The chain is built from TRBV12-3 or TRBV12-4 and TRBJ2-1. The CDR3 region is 15 residues in length, termini included. The chain's CDR3 is CASSLAPGSYNEQLN.

This clonotype was counted a few times. The chain has TRBV4-2 and TRBJ2-5; weak D call: TRBD2 (6 bases). This CDR3 comprises 15 residues. Trimming removed 4 bases from V and 4 bases from J, with 16 bases in between. The germline CDR1 and CDR2 sequences are LGHNA and YNFKEQ. Here the CDR3 reads CASSLDPQGGETQYF. The CDR3 DNA follows: TGTGCCAGCAGCCTTGATCCCCAGGGAGGAGAGACCCAGTACTTC.

A few counts support this clonotype. V usage is TRBV7-9 and J usage is TRBJ2-1, with D uncertain. V dropped 5 bases and J dropped 3 bases, with 14 bases sitting between them. CDR3 length: 15 residues. Looked up from germline, CDR1 is SEHNR and CDR2 is FQNEAQ (reference sequence). The CDR3 region has the DNA TGTGCCAGCAGCCCAGCCTCACTCCACTACAATGAGCAGTTCTTC. Amino acids: CASSPASLHYNEQFF.

This clonotype has ten or more counts. This CDR3 reads CAISESKGRGTDTQYF. The CDR3 DNA reads as TGTGCCATCAGTGAGTCGAAGGGCCGGGGCACAGATACGCAGTATTTT. The gene calls are TRBV10-3 and TRBJ2-3; D is unclear. CDR1 and CDR2 from the germline V gene are ENHRY and SYGVKD. The ends were cut back, 0 bases at V and 1 base at J, with 11 bases in the middle. This CDR3 contains 16 residues.

The CDR3 sequence is CASSLSPEGYGYTF. The CDR3 DNA reads TGCGCCAGCAGCTTGTCCCCGGAGGGGTATGGCTACACCTTC. The chain has TRBV5-1 and TRBJ1-2; D is possibly TRBD1 (5 bases). Germline V gene lookup returns CDR1 SGHRS and CDR2 YFSETQ. V was cut by 1 base and J by 5 bases, with 12 bases left in between. This CDR3 spans 14 amino acids.

This clonotype was counted ten times or more. The rearrangement links TRBV7-9 to TRBJ1-1; 7 bases line up with TRBD1. Trimming at V came to 4 bases and at J to 2 bases, leaving 10 bases not matched to a gene. There are 16 residues in the CDR3. From germline, CDR1 is SEHNR and CDR2 FQNEAQ (reference sequence). Here the CDR3 DNA reads TGTGCCAGCAGCTCCCGCTGGACAGGAGTTAACACTGAAGCTTTCTTT. Its translation: CASSSRWTGVNTEAFF.

The V and J genes are TRBV6-2 or TRBV6-3 and TRBJ2-1, with TRBD2 matching 8 bases. V gave up 6 bases and J gave up 3 bases; unmatched junction bases: 10. Germline CDR1 is MNHEY and CDR2 is SVGEGT. The CDR3 spans 16 residues. This CDR3 reads CASSPGLAPLYNEQFF. CDR3 nucleotides: TGTGCCAGCAGCCCCGGACTAGCCCCTCTCTACAATGAGCAGTTCTTC.

The chain employs TRBV24-1 and TRBJ1-1; D is unresolved. Trimming took 7 bases from V and 0 from J, leaving 17 bases between them. CDR3 size: 16 residues. Per germline, CDR1 KGHDR and CDR2 SFDVKD. CDR3: CATSLRPRQLNTEAFF. The CDR3 region has the DNA TGTGCCACCAGCCTAAGACCTCGGCAGCTGAACACTGAAGCTTTCTTT.